This TCR beta chain emerged from a study of blood T cell repertoires in COVID-19. On the study more broadly: Collection of acute and convalescent COVID-19 samples took place in the United States, Italy and Spain. Sources were T cells, B-cell-depleted T cells, or PBMCs; the material itself was cDNA or gDNA.

Seattle patient enrollment occurred during active infection, with longitudinal follow-up thereafter. As handled by the study authors: For nucleated cells, counts were estimated from reference gene primer amplification. Profiled with immunoSEQ multiplex PCR; TCRdb holds only in-frame clones, not every one. V and J calls and clone size are copied from that table; D and trimming were computed from the DNA. Here the sample spans about 170,000 clones, about 82% being singletons. The CDR3 runs to 18 residues. Trimming removed 1 base at V and 1 base at J, with 17 bases between. Germline CDR1 reads MNHNS; CDR2 reads SASEGT.

Specimen: peripheral blood. This receptor was obtained from a woman of 80 years or more with COVID-19, enrolled during active disease. The rearrangement uses TRBV6-1 and TRBJ2-4; TRBD1 is a possible D gene (6 bases). CDR3 DNA: TGTGCCAGCAGTGAAGGGACAGACTTTCTAAGGGCCAAAAACATTCAGTACTTC. As protein: CASSEGTDFLRAKNIQYF.